The TCR beta chain described here comes from a study of cytomegalovirus exposure and HLA in healthy donors. This CDR3 is built from 16 residues. Looked up from germline, CDR1 is LNHDA and CDR2 is SQIVND (reference sequence). The V end was cut by 6 bases, the J end by 2 bases, with 17 bases between. Amplification used 60 Vbeta primers and 13 Jbeta primers. The repertoire was sequenced with immunoSEQ multiplex PCR; TCRdb's copy has only in-frame clones and lacks some. In the table there are approximately 65,000 clones, about two thirds of which are singletons. Sequences were obtained from PBMCs. This TCR was sampled from a man in his forties in good health and CMV-seropositive. The chain combines TRBV19 with TRBJ1-5; D remains unclear. The CDR3 DNA reads TGTGCCAGTAGCCAAGCCTCGGGAGGAGGCAATCAGCCCCAGCATTTT. Translation: CASSQASGGGNQPQHF.